The sequence of this T cell receptor beta chain was determined in a study of shared clonotypes between healthy human individuals (dated by TCRdb to 2020 to 2022). For the study in its entirety: The cohort included three men and two women between 18 and 49 years of age. For each donor, CD4 naive and CD4 memory were each run on three plates, CD8 naive on two plates, and CD8 memory on one plate. The study deeply sequenced blood TCR repertoires of roughly five healthy adults to estimate repertoire size and the extent of clonotype sharing between individuals. Different laboratories and diverse techniques were used to prepare libraries and sequence TCR repertoires, to increase sequencing depth and limit assay-specific biases. Each donor's leukapheresis produced roughly between roughly 0.85 and 9.5 billion PBMCs. The full study reports these points: Because the study included a small number of donors, the genetic and exposure-history diversity represented was limited. Only blood was sampled, and tissue TCR repertoires likely differ from those in blood. Pairwise subsampling led to the expectation that sequencing depth would affect the degree of clonotype sharing among donors. Clonotypes shared by all four sorted-subset donors showed higher generation probabilities than non-shared clonotypes. Naive subsets generally had larger estimated clonotype richness than memory subsets. Roughly 5% of naive CD4, 3.5% of naive CD8, 2.3% of memory CD4, and about 0.4% of memory CD8 clonotypes were shared across a handful of donors. Incomplete sequencing was indicated by rarefaction of sorted-subset datasets, despite the large sequencing depth.

Using the deep immunoSEQ assay, TCR CDR3 regions were amplified from genomic DNA by multiplex PCR. Extracted genomic DNA from each cell subset was spread evenly across all wells of several immunoSEQ 96-well plates, with each plate serving as a replicate. For sorted subsets, 200 to 250 ng of genomic DNA, equivalent to 25,000 to 35,000 T cell genomes, went into each replicate PCR. Purified libraries were quantified with a Qubit 3.0 fluorometer, sized on a Bioanalyzer 2100, and re-quantified with the KAPA Library Quantification kit. Each immunoSEQ 96-well plate was sequenced on its own single-read 150-cycle Illumina NextSeq 550 flow cell. As for the authors' bioinformatics: Because the immunoSEQ output held only junctional sequences and lacked quality scores, the filtering could not match the filtering applied to full-length reads. To assign V/J genes and CDR3, sequences were annotated using PyIR, a Python wrapper for IgBLAST v1.9, with IMGT germline references. Reads with weak V/J assignments (E-value above 1e-6), missing CDR3, stop codons, out-of-frame junctions, or ambiguous translated residues were removed. V3J clonotypes were defined as sequences sharing the same inferred V gene, J gene, and CDR3 amino acid sequence. To compute the percentage overlap between repertoires, the number of shared unique clonotypes was divided by the size of the smaller repertoire. Three approaches were used to assess repertoire richness: RTK rarefaction, the Chao1 estimator, and Recon v2.1 estimates of unobserved clonotypes. For all TCRbeta clonotypes obtained by the gDNA method from several donors, generation probabilities were computed with OLGA. TCRdb took over this immuneACCESS table, retaining in-frame rearrangements with V and J assigned. Such tables are incomplete; in checked studies, under half of the missing clones stem from an unresolved V gene, and the remainder is unexplained. That table furnishes V, J and clone size, whereas the DNA furnished D and trimming. Counted in this sample were 2 million to 2.5 million clones; over 85% of them appeared once. 0.36% of the sample comes from the top ten.

CDR1 and CDR2 are read off the germline V gene as SGHRS and YFSETQ. The CDR3 runs 15 residues from the cysteine to the phenylalanine. Of the read, only the CDR3 DNA is kept; its 45 bases are in frame from base 1. Ends trimmed: V by 4 bases, J by 1 base; bases unmatched to a gene: 4. As regards this clone: The antigen this receptor binds is unknown. Base qualities are not at hand, and no much larger clone is one base apart.

The donors were healthy, HIV-negative adults with no recently reported acute infections or vaccinations. All donors were Caucasian adults living in Nashville, Tennessee, USA. CD4+ T cells were enriched by magnetic negative selection; naive cells were then positively selected on CD45RA, and the negative fraction formed the memory subset. Blood was obtained by leukapheresis, after which PBMCs were separated by Ficoll-Histopaque density gradient centrifugation and cryopreserved in liquid nitrogen vapor phase. Purity and quantity of every magnetically sorted T cell population were checked by analytical flow cytometry. Genomic DNA was isolated from every sorted fraction and measured by UV absorbance on a Nanodrop 2000c.

This clonotype was sampled from a man younger than 30 in good health. Some clones in this sample may be carry-over from other donors' samples. Sequenced material: naive CD4+ T cells from PBMCs. The sample's cell subset or site label is to be understood as: CD45RA+ positively selected. Recombination connected TRBV5-1 to TRBJ1-1; TRBD1 agrees with 10 junctional bases. In nucleotides, the sequence is TGCGCCAGCAGCCCCCGGGACAGGGGGAACACTGAAGCTTTCTTT. It codes for CASSPRDRGNTEAFF.